Listed below are T cell receptor beta chains from one sample, sequenced in a study of T cell repertoires in cytomegalovirus infection. Their antigen targets remain unknown. TCRdb processed the reads anew with MiXCR; each CDR3 protein has one entry. Here the sample spans some 920,000 distinct CDR3 sequences, around 30% being singletons. This material consisted of cultured CD8+ T cells from PBMCs, taken from culture after CMV antigen stimulation. The receptors here all came from a human donor in good health (CMV status not recorded). Some clones in this sample may be carry-over from other donors' samples. Each CDR3 is given with its conserved first and last residue. D genes are given only for firm matches. The size field is filled for only some rows; it gives once, few, many or a size class.

d_call	v_call	clone_size	j_call	cdr3_aa	cdr3_nt
-	TRBV7-2	many	TRBJ2-1	CASSLMRVHEQFF	TGTGCCAGCAGCTTAATGAGGGTTCACGAGCAGTTCTTC
-	TRBV7-9	-	TRBJ2-2	CASSGVAGGTYGGELFF	TGTGCCAGCAGCGGAGTAGCAGGAGGGACCTATGGCGGGGAGCTGTTTTTT
TRBD1	TRBV4-1	-	TRBJ2-2	CASSQNTDREVLGELFF	TGCGCCAGCAGCCAAAACACGGACAGGGAGGTTCTCGGGGAGCTGTTTTTT
-	TRBV29-1	-	TRBJ2-5	CSGGPGEGVETQYF	TGCAGCGGGGGCCCCGGCGAGGGGGTCGAGACTCAGTACTTC
-	TRBV7-6	few	TRBJ1-5	CASSLVPGQTNQPQHF	TGTGCCAGCAGCTTAGTCCCAGGACAGACTAATCAGCCCCAGCATTTT
-	TRBV7-2	many	TRBJ2-2	CASSPSTGELFF	TGTGCCAGCAGCCCCAGCACCGGGGAGCTGTTTTTT
TRBD2	TRBV27	few	TRBJ2-5	CASSFLAGGYQETQYF	TGTGCCAGCAGTTTTTTGGCGGGGGGGTACCAAGAGACCCAGTACTTC
-	TRBV7-2	many	TRBJ2-2	CASSLQGSGELFF	TGTGCCAGCAGCTTGCAGGGGTCCGGGGAGCTGTTTTTT
TRBD2	TRBV7-3	-	TRBJ2-1	CASSLTGAGGNEQFF	TGTGCCAGCAGCTTAACAGGGGCCGGGGGGAATGAGCAGTTCTTC
-	TRBV5-6	few	TRBJ2-5	CASSLDGPGWTQYF	TGTGCCAGCAGTTTGGATGGCCCCGGTTGGACCCAGTACTTC
TRBD1	TRBV7-9	few	TRBJ2-5	CASSLFQGEETQYF	TGTGCCAGCAGCTTATTCCAGGGGGAAGAGACCCAGTACTTC
-	TRBV6-4	few	TRBJ1-2	CASSGGFSYGYTF	TGTGCCAGCAGTGGAGGTTTCAGCTATGGCTACACCTTC
-	TRBV10-3	few	TRBJ1-1	CAISETLNTEAFF	TGTGCCATCAGTGAGACCCTGAACACTGAAGCTTTCTTT
-	TRBV19	few	TRBJ1-1	CASSISGEGTEAFF	TGTGCCAGTAGTATATCAGGGGAGGGGACTGAAGCTTTCTTT
-	TRBV6-6	few	TRBJ1-5	CASEARNQPQHF	TGTGCCAGCGAAGCCAGGAATCAGCCCCAGCATTTT
TRBD2	TRBV12-3/TRBV12-4	-	TRBJ2-3	CASSFDVSSGETDTQYF	TGTGCCAGCAGCTTCGACGTTTCTAGCGGGGAGACAGATACGCAGTATTTT
-	TRBV19	few	TRBJ2-3	CASSIDPGTTDTQYF	TGTGCCAGTAGTATAGATCCGGGGACCACAGATACGCAGTATTTT
TRBD1	TRBV7-9	-	TRBJ1-4	CASSFPGQGGTTNEKLFF	TGTGCCAGCAGTTTTCCGGGACAGGGGGGAACAACTAATGAAAAACTGTTTTTT
-	TRBV20-1	-	TRBJ1-1	CSARPLGSTEAFF	TGCAGTGCTCGACCCCTAGGATCCACTGAAGCTTTCTTT
-	TRBV5-8	-	TRBJ2-3	CASLTPTDTQYF	TGTGCCAGCCTAACACCGACAGATACGCAGTATTTT
TRBD1	TRBV6-1	many	TRBJ2-2	CASSGTGGHTGELFF	TGTGCCAGCAGTGGGACAGGGGGTCACACCGGGGAGCTGTTTTTT
-	TRBV4-1	few	TRBJ1-6	CASSQDWGNSPLHF	TGCGCCAGCAGCCAAGATTGGGGAAATTCACCCCTCCACTTT
-	TRBV7-6	many	TRBJ1-1	CASSLGTTNTEAFF	TGTGCCAGCAGCTTAGGCACGACGAACACTGAAGCTTTCTTT
TRBD2	TRBV6-2/TRBV6-3	-	TRBJ2-1	CASSEGLADNEQFF	TGTGCCAGCAGCGAGGGACTAGCGGACAATGAGCAGTTCTTC
-	TRBV7-3	-	TRBJ2-3	CASSSLRGGGAPDTQYF	TGTGCCAGCAGCTCCCTTAGGGGAGGGGGCGCCCCAGATACGCAGTATTTT
-	TRBV7-2	many	TRBJ2-2	CASSFPGEDTGELFF	TGTGCCAGCAGCTTTCCCGGGGAGGACACCGGGGAGCTGTTTTTT
TRBD2	TRBV7-6	many	TRBJ2-5	CASSLEEAGGRETQYF	TGTGCCAGCAGCTTAGAAGAAGCGGGGGGGCGGGAGACCCAGTACTTC
TRBD1	TRBV20-1	-	TRBJ1-5	CSARDPTGGNQPQHF	TGCAGTGCTAGAGATCCTACAGGGGGGAATCAGCCCCAGCATTTT
-	TRBV28	-	TRBJ1-1	CASSEYDTEAFF	TGTGCCAGCAGTGAATACGACACTGAAGCTTTCTTT